A selection of T cell receptor beta chains follows, all from one sample in a study of cytomegalovirus exposure and HLA in healthy donors. Libraries were prepared by immunoSEQ multiplex PCR; TCRdb keeps only in-frame clonotypes and omits some of them. The sample has about 210,000 clones, approximately 80% seen once. Sequencing was carried out using PBMCs. The receptors originated from a man aged 25 to 45 in good health and CMV-seronegative. The CDR3 runs from the conserved cysteine through the conserved F or W. D genes are given only for firm matches. Clone size is shown for a subset of rows, as once, few, many or a class of expanded clone.

TRBJ2-3	few	TRBV27	NA	TGTGCCAGCGAGCTCACAGATACGCAGTATTTT	CASELTDTQYF
TRBJ1-1	few	TRBV11-2	TRBD1	TGTGCCAGCAGCTTAAGGTGGAGGGACAGAAACACTGAAGCTTTCTTT	CASSLRWRDRNTEAFF
TRBJ2-3	few	TRBV15	NA	TGTGCCACCAGCCCCCTCACAGCAAATACGCAGTATTTT	CATSPLTANTQYF
TRBJ1-1	few	TRBV6-5	NA	TGTGCCAGCAGTTACTCCCCACTTACTGAAGCTTTCTTT	CASSYSPLTEAFF
TRBJ2-7	NA	TRBV11-2	NA	TGTGCCAGCTGCAGGACAGCTAACTCCTACGAGCAGTACTTC	CASCRTANSYEQYF
TRBJ2-2	NA	TRBV5-4	TRBD1	TGTGCCAGCAGGGGACAGGGGGCAGGCACCGGGGAGCTGTTTTTT	CASRGQGAGTGELFF
TRBJ2-3	NA	TRBV7-9	TRBD2	TGTGCCAGCAACCTTGGTAGCGGGGGGACAGATACGCAGTATTTT	CASNLGSGGTDTQYF
TRBJ2-7	NA	TRBV7-2	TRBD2	TGTGCCAGCAGCTTAGGGGCGGGGGGCTCCTTCTACGAGCAGTACTTC	CASSLGAGGSFYEQYF
TRBJ2-4	NA	TRBV7-3	NA	TGTGCCAGCAGCTTAAAAGCCGGAAACATTCAGTACTTC	CASSLKAGNIQYF
TRBJ1-4	NA	TRBV2	NA	TGTGCCAGCAGCCAGTATGAAAAACTGTTTTTT	CASSQYEKLFF
TRBJ1-2	NA	TRBV27	TRBD1	TGTGCCAGCAGTTCCCGACAGGGAAGTGGCTACACCTTC	CASSSRQGSGYTF
TRBJ1-5	NA	TRBV6-5	TRBD1	TGTGCCAGCAGGGGGGGACAGGGGCAATTTCAGCCCCAGCATTTT	CASRGGQGQFQPQHF
TRBJ2-7	NA	TRBV19	TRBD1	TGTGCCAGTGCTTACCGGGACAGTTTCGAGCAGTACTTC	CASAYRDSFEQYF
TRBJ2-2	NA	TRBV7-8	NA	TGTGCCAGCGTTCAATCAGGGGACACCGGGGAGCTGTTTTTT	CASVQSGDTGELFF
TRBJ2-5	NA	TRBV7-9	NA	TGTGCCAGCAGCCCCATGGCTCAAGAGACCCAGTACTTC	CASSPMAQETQYF
TRBJ2-1	NA	TRBV25-1	NA	TGTGCCAGCAGTGAAAGGACGCCCGGGGTCAATGAGCAGTTCTTC	CASSERTPGVNEQFF
TRBJ1-6	NA	TRBV5-4	TRBD1	TGTGCCAGCAGCCTAGGACAGGGGAATAATTCACCCCTCCACTTT	CASSLGQGNNSPLHF
TRBJ1-4	once	TRBV5-5	NA	TGTGCCAGCAGCCTCGCTAGCCTTCTCAATGAAAAACTGTTTTTT	CASSLASLLNEKLFF
TRBJ2-7	NA	TRBV7-9	NA	TGTGCCAGCAGCTTAGGCCAGGGTCAGGCCTACGAGCAGTACTTC	CASSLGQGQAYEQYF
TRBJ2-2	NA	TRBV14	TRBD2	TGTGCCAGCAGCCAAGAACTAGCGGGGGCTAACACCGGGGAGCTGTTTTTT	CASSQELAGANTGELFF
TRBJ1-6	NA	TRBV29-1	NA	TGCAGCGTTGAAGATCGGAGGAGGGGAGTATTGAGCTCCTATAATTCACCCCTCCACTTT	CSVEDRRRGVLSSYNSPLHF
TRBJ1-1	NA	TRBV19	NA	TGTGCCAGTAGTGGGAGGGGAAAGGGGACTGAAGCTTTCTTT	CASSGRGKGTEAFF
TRBJ2-2	NA	TRBV2	TRBD2	TGTGCCAGCAGTAAGGGGGGACCCGGGACTAGTATGTCCGGGGAGCTGTTTTTT	CASSKGGPGTSMSGELFF
TRBJ2-3	NA	TRBV28	NA	TGTGCCAGCAGCCGACGACAGCCCACAGATACGCAGTATTTT	CASSRRQPTDTQYF
TRBJ2-6	NA	TRBV29-1	NA	TGCAGCGCCGCGGGGCCGGCCAGCGTCCTGACTTTC	CSAAGPASVLTF
TRBJ2-7	NA	TRBV2	TRBD1	TGTGCCACCCGGGACAGGGAAAAGCAGTACTTC	CATRDREKQYF
TRBJ2-6	NA	TRBV11-3	NA	TGTGCCAGCAGCTTCAACAGGTTTCGTTCTGGGGCCAGCGTCCTGACTTTC	CASSFNRFRSGASVLTF
TRBJ1-5	NA	TRBV28	NA	TGTGCCAGCAGTTTATACGGGAAGGGAGGCAATCAGCCCCAGCATTTT	CASSLYGKGGNQPQHF
TRBJ1-6	NA	TRBV6-1	NA	TGTGCCAGCAGTGAAAAGACATTGGCGACCTCACCCCTCCACTTT	CASSEKTLATSPLHF
TRBJ2-6	few	TRBV19	NA	TGTGCCAGTTCAATACCCGGGTCTGGGGCCAACGTCCTGACTTTC	CASSIPGSGANVLTF
TRBJ1-6	NA	TRBV18	NA	TGTGCCAGCTCACCCTCCAGGGTCCGGAATTCACCCCTCCACTTT	CASSPSRVRNSPLHF
TRBJ2-1	NA	TRBV7-8	TRBD2	TGTGCCAGCAGCTTGGGACTAGGGTCCAATGAGCAGTTCTTC	CASSLGLGSNEQFF
TRBJ2-7	NA	TRBV29-1	NA	TGCAGCGTTCTAGGACAGACCTACGAGCAGTACTTC	CSVLGQTYEQYF
TRBJ2-7	NA	TRBV10-2	TRBD1	TGCGCCAGCAGACAGGGGTCCGGTGGCTACGAGCAGTACTTC	CASRQGSGGYEQYF
TRBJ2-5	NA	TRBV6-1	NA	TGTGCCAGCAGTGCAACACCCCAAGAGACCCAGTACTTC	CASSATPQETQYF
TRBJ1-1	NA	TRBV6-5	NA	TGTGCCAGCAGTTACTCGAACAGGGCCCCTGAAGCTTTCTTT	CASSYSNRAPEAFF
TRBJ1-4	few	TRBV7-9	NA	TGTGCCAGCAGCTTGGAGCAGACAGCCGAAAAACTGTTTTTT	CASSLEQTAEKLFF
TRBJ1-5	NA	TRBV4-1	NA	TGCGCCAGCAGCCAAGATCTACAGGGATATCAGCCCCAGCATTTT	CASSQDLQGYQPQHF
TRBJ1-1	NA	TRBV7-9	TRBD1	TGTGCCAGCAGCCCTGCTGGGACAGGTTCCAGCAACGCTTTCTTT	CASSPAGTGSSNAFF
TRBJ2-7	NA	TRBV28	NA	TGTGCCAGCAGTCTCCCGACAGGGAGGTCCTACGAGCAGTACTTC	CASSLPTGRSYEQYF
TRBJ1-5	once	TRBV18	NA	TGTGCCAGCTCACCTCGGACGGGGAATCAGCCCCAGCATTTT	CASSPRTGNQPQHF
TRBJ1-1	once	TRBV5-4	TRBD1	TGTGCCAGCAGTCCCGGGACAGGGTTGACTGAAGCTTTCTTT	CASSPGTGLTEAFF
TRBJ2-5	NA	TRBV4-3	NA	TGCGCCAGCAGCCAAGACCTTTTTAGAGGGGAGACCCAGTACTTC	CASSQDLFRGETQYF
TRBJ1-1	NA	TRBV10-3	NA	TGTGCCATCAGTTCGGACGGGGGGCCTTCTTACACTGAAGCTTTCTTT	CAISSDGGPSYTEAFF
TRBJ2-5	NA	TRBV15	TRBD1	TGTGCCACCAGCGGAAGGACAGGGGGCAACCAACGAGAGACCCAGTACTTC	CATSGRTGGNQRETQYF
TRBJ2-6	NA	TRBV15	NA	TGTGCCACCAGCAGACACCAAGCCTCTGGGGCCAACGTCCTGACTTTC	CATSRHQASGANVLTF
TRBJ2-5	NA	TRBV5-1	TRBD1	TGCGCCAGCAGCTTGGTTACCCGGGACAGGGGGCCCCAAGAGACCCAGTACTTC	CASSLVTRDRGPQETQYF
TRBJ1-1	NA	TRBV18	NA	TGTGCCAGCTCAAGATTACAGGAGAACACTGAAGCTTTCTTT	CASSRLQENTEAFF
TRBJ1-6	NA	TRBV5-4	NA	TGTGCCAGCAGCCCACAGGGTATCGATTCACCCCTCCACTTT	CASSPQGIDSPLHF
TRBJ2-5	few	TRBV10-3	NA	TGTGCCATCAGAGATCAAGGGGTAGAGACCCAGTACTTC	CAIRDQGVETQYF